This T cell receptor beta chain was observed in a study of shared clonotypes between healthy human individuals. Study context: The composition of the donors was a couple of women and a few men aged 18 to 49.

Germline V gene data show CDR1 as MDHEN and CDR2 as SYDVKM. The CDR3 totals 13 residues. TCRdb keeps only in-frame clones here, not all; method: immunoSEQ multiplex PCR. The table has over a million clones, 75% to 80% seen once. Note on this clone: The junction does not match germline at one end; this may be a read error.

This receptor was taken from a man younger than 35 in good health. Some clones in this sample may be carry-over from other donors' samples. The specimen was memory CD4+ T cells from PBMCs. Noted subset: CD45RA-negative fraction. This chain connects TRBV28 to TRBJ1-2, with TRBD1 as a possible D gene (6 bases). The CDR3 is CASRLGPRGTRSF. CDR3 sequence (DNA): TGTGCCAGCAGATTGGGCCCCCGCGGGACAAGGAGCTTC.